This T cell receptor beta chain was found in a study of T cell responses to AZD1222 COVID-19 vaccine. Whole-study results and caveats: Seropositive at baseline were only a handful of AZD1222 recipients.

This CDR3 region has 15 residues. The germline V and J ends were trimmed by 6 bases and 0 bases, with 9 bases remaining between them. CDR1 and CDR2 from the germline V gene are LNHDA and SQIVND (reference sequence). Clones were read by immunoSEQ multiplex PCR, and TCRdb kept only the in-frame ones, dropping some. Of 90,000 to 120,000 clones listed, more than 85% are singletons. As concerns this clone: Antigen unknown.

The clonotype originates from an adult in good health. The chain couples TRBV19 to TRBJ2-6; TRBD1 might be the D (6 bases). The sequencing here drew on peripheral blood, taken on day 0 of AZD1222 vaccination. This CDR3 is CASRLTGSGANVLTF. CDR3 coding DNA: TGTGCCAGTAGACTGACAGGCTCTGGGGCCAACGTCCTGACTTTC.